Below are 12 T cell receptor beta chains sequenced from a single sample in a study of metastatic and nonmetastatic thyroid tumors. TCRdb re-called clones from the PCR reads using MiXCR. The table lists over 50,000 clones, 25% to 30% of them singletons. There were no patients who had received any treatment before thyroid surgery. The specimen sequenced was blood. The receptors shown here come from a female donor with papillary thyroid cancer or a benign thyroid nodule (not recorded which). Some clones in this sample may be carry-over from other donors' samples.

V is TRBV7-8 and J is TRBJ2-3, with a weak D call TRBD2 (5 bases). Germline lookup yields CDR1 SGHVS and CDR2 FQNEAQ. Trimming took off 1 base at V and 4 bases at J, with 15 bases between the two ends. The CDR3 has 16 residues. Here the CDR3 reads CASSLGIAGGADTQYF. The DNA of the CDR3 is TGTGCCAGCAGCTTAGGGATTGCGGGCGGCGCAGATACGCAGTATTTT.

This clone has more than one count but fewer than ten. A clone one base away is much larger, so this may be a read error. Additional DNA sequences in this sample encode the identical CDR3. This chain connects TRBV4-3 to TRBJ1-1; TRBD1 matches 8 bases. Germline values: CDR1 LGHNA, CDR2 YSLEER. The CDR3 has 16 residues. The trim removed 0 bases at V and 7 bases at J, leaving 10 bases unmatched. As DNA, the CDR3 is TGCGCCAGCAGCCAAGAGCCCAGGGGGCGTGTCGGTGAAGCTTTCTTT. Residues: CASSQEPRGRVGEAFF.

This rearrangement joins TRBV5-1 to TRBJ1-2; possible D gene TRBD1, 5 bases. CDR1 and CDR2 (germline): SGHRS, YFSETQ. V lost 0 bases and J lost 5, with 5 bases in between. CDR3 length: 12 residues. The CDR3 coding sequence is TGCGCCAGCAGCTTGGGGGGGTATGGCTACACCTTC. This codes for CASSLGGYGYTF. Combining the CDR3 with reference TRBV5-1 and TRBJ1-2 gives the whole variable domain KAGVTQTPRYLIKTRGQQVTLSCSPISGHRSVSWYQQTPGQGLQFLFEYFSETQRNKGNFPGRFSGRQFSNSRSEMNVSTLELGDSALYLCASSLGGYGYTFGSGTRLTVV.

The chain links TRBV6-1 to TRBJ1-1, with 8 bases that match TRBD1. The CDR3 totals 15 residues. In germline, CDR1 is MNHNS, CDR2 SASEGT. J was trimmed by 1 base and V by 7 bases; bases with no gene match: 8. CDR3 sequence reads: CASTGSGTGNTEAFF. The CDR3 nucleotides read TGTGCCAGCACCGGATCCGGGACAGGGAACACTGAAGCTTTCTTT.

V gene TRBV20-1 combines with J gene TRBJ1-2; TRBD1 aligns across 12 bases. CDR3 size: 14 residues. V dropped 3 bases and J dropped 4; count of bases not matched to a gene: 3. Germline assignment: CDR1 DFQATT and CDR2 SNEGSKA (reference sequence). The CDR3: CSARGTGGTYGYTF. CDR3 bases: TGCAGTGCTAGGGGGACAGGGGGCACCTATGGCTACACCTTC.

Remarks on this clone: This same CDR3 is encoded by further DNA sequences in the sample. The rearrangement uses TRBV24-1 and TRBJ2-2; D call uncertain. In germline, CDR1 is KGHDR, CDR2 SFDVKD. V was clipped by 1 base and J by 1 base, with 9 bases between them. The CDR3 covers 16 residues. CDR3 bases: TGTGCCACCAGTGATTTACCCCCGGAGAACACCGGGGAGCTGTTTTTT. This codes for CATSDLPPENTGELFF.

This clone was found a few times. The chain joins TRBV6-1 to TRBJ2-7; TRBD1 agrees at 10 bases. J was trimmed by 3 bases and V by 7 bases; bases with no gene match: 6. The CDR3 loop spans 14 amino acids. Germline lookup yields CDR1 MNHNS and CDR2 SASEGT. The DNA of the CDR3 is TGTGCCAGCATCACCGGGACAGGGGTCTACGAGCAGTACTTC. This translates into CASITGTGVYEQYF.

The V and J genes are TRBV28 and TRBJ1-2, with D possibly matching TRBD1 (5 bases). Trimming left V 6 bases short and J 12 bases short, with 14 bases between. In germline, CDR1 is MDHEN, CDR2 SYDVKM. This CDR3 has 11 residues. CDR3 loop: CASRFGRRDTF. CDR3 coding DNA: TGTGCCAGCAGGTTCGGCCGCAGGGACACCTTC.

The gene calls are TRBV7-2 and TRBJ2-6, with D uncertain. Germline values: CDR1 SGHTA, CDR2 FQGNSA. The CDR3 consists of 15 residues. Trimming left V 2 bases short and J 4 bases short, with 9 bases between. The DNA of the CDR3 is TGTGCCAGCAGCTTAAGTGCTCTGGGGGCCAACGTCCTGACTTTC. Translated: CASSLSALGANVLTF.

The chain joins TRBV3-1 to TRBJ2-1, with 8 bases matching TRBD2. The V segment lost 0 bases and the J segment 9 bases; nucleotides outside the gene matches: 10. The germline CDR1 and CDR2 sequences are LGHDT and YNNKEL (reference sequence). This CDR3 is built from 16 residues. As DNA, the CDR3 is TGTGCCAGCAGCCAAGATCCGGCGGGGGGTTACGGTGAGCAGTTCTTC. Protein: CASSQDPAGGYGEQFF.

The chain joins TRBV5-1 to TRBJ1-2, with 7 bases aligning to TRBD1. J was trimmed by 4 bases and V by 3 bases; bases with no gene match: 12. Germline CDR1 and CDR2: SGHRS and YFSETQ. The CDR3 runs to 16 residues. The CDR3 sequence is CASSSSGQVPRYGYTF. The DNA for the CDR3 is TGCGCCAGCAGCTCCTCTGGACAGGTGCCTCGCTATGGCTACACCTTC. Full variable domain (rest looked up from reference TRBV5-1 and TRBJ1-2): KAGVTQTPRYLIKTRGQQVTLSCSPISGHRSVSWYQQTPGQGLQFLFEYFSETQRNKGNFPGRFSGRQFSNSRSEMNVSTLELGDSALYLCASSSSGQVPRYGYTFGSGTRLTVV.

The chain joins TRBV4-1 to TRBJ2-7; 7 bases line up with TRBD2. V lost 1 base and J lost 7; bases outside the gene matches: 4. CDR3 length equals 13 residues. Germline V gives CDR1 MGHRA, CDR2 YSYEKL. CDR3 residues: CASSQALGGEQYF. DNA of the CDR3: TGCGCCAGCAGCCAAGCCCTCGGGGGGGAGCAGTACTTC.